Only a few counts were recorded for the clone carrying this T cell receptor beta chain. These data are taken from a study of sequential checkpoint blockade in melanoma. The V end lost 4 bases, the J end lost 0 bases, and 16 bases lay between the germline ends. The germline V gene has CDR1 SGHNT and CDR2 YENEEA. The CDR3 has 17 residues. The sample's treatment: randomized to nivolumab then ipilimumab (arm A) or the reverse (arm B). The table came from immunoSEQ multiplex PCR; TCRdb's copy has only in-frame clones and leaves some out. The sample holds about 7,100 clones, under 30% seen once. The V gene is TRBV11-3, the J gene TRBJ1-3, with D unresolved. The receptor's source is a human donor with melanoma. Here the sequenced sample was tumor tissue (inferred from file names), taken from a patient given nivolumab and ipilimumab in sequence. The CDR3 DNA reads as TGTGCCAGCAGCTCCAGACTGGCCGGATCCTCTGGAAACACCATATATTTT. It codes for CASSSRLAGSSGNTIYF.